The 4 T cell receptor beta chains below all came from one sample that was sequenced in a study of post-analysis software for immune sequencing data. Study-level points and caveats: Four or five TRBV segments, TRBV5-6, TRBV5-1 and TRBV20-1 among them, were found more frequent in patients than controls.

Unique molecular identifiers tagged the TCR beta cDNA libraries. TCRdb processed the PCR reads anew with MiXCR; each CDR3 protein has one entry. Of approximately 730,000 distinct CDR3 sequences listed, roughly 27% are singletons. What these receptors recognize is not known. Sequenced sample: blood. The receptors here all came from a girl aged 10 to 17 with multiple sclerosis.

The chain recombines TRBV7-9 with TRBJ2-1; possible D gene TRBD1, 6 bases. Per the germline V gene, CDR1 is SEHNR and CDR2 is FQNEAQ (reference sequence). Trimming pared 5 bases from V and 7 bases from J, leaving 15 bases between. There are 14 residues in the CDR3. The CDR3 loop reads CASSPPTGSNEQFF. For the CDR3, the DNA is TGTGCCAGCAGCCCCCCTACAGGGTCTAATGAGCAGTTCTTC.

The chain combines TRBV28 with TRBJ2-7, with TRBD1 identical over 7 bases. The CDR3 is made up of 13 amino acids. Trimming cost V 7 bases and J 4 bases; bases outside gene matches: 7. Germline assignment: CDR1 MDHEN and CDR2 SYDVKM. As DNA, the CDR3 is TGTGCCAGCATCGGACAGGCACCGTACGAGCAGTACTTC. Translated, it gives CASIGQAPYEQYF. The whole variable domain, remainder taken from reference TRBV28 and TRBJ2-7, is DVKVTQSSRYLVKRTGEKVFLECVQDMDHENMFWYRQDPGLGLRLIYFSYDVKMKEKGDIPEGYSVSREKKERFSLILESASTNQTSMYLCASIGQAPYEQYFGPGTRLTVT.

In this sample, this clonotype turned up many times. The chain joins TRBV7-2 to TRBJ2-1, with 8 bases matching TRBD2. The CDR3 extends over 15 amino acids. V lost 5 bases, J lost 9 bases, and 12 bases stayed unmatched. Looked up from germline, CDR1 is SGHTA and CDR2 is FQGNSA. The CDR3 protein is CASSHSPRGAVEQFF. The CDR3 coding sequence is TGTGCCAGCAGCCACTCCCCGCGGGGGGCGGTTGAGCAGTTCTTC.

This clonotype was counted only a few times. This chain joins TRBV7-2 and TRBJ1-5; a weak D match, TRBD1 (5 bases). Per germline, CDR1 SGHTA and CDR2 FQGNSA. V lost 1 base, J lost 0 bases, and 16 bases lay in between. The CDR3 runs 18 residues. CDR3 sequence: CASSLVPTGRYSNQPQHF. CDR3 DNA sequence: TGTGCCAGCAGCTTAGTCCCCACGGGGCGATATAGCAATCAGCCCCAGCATTTT.